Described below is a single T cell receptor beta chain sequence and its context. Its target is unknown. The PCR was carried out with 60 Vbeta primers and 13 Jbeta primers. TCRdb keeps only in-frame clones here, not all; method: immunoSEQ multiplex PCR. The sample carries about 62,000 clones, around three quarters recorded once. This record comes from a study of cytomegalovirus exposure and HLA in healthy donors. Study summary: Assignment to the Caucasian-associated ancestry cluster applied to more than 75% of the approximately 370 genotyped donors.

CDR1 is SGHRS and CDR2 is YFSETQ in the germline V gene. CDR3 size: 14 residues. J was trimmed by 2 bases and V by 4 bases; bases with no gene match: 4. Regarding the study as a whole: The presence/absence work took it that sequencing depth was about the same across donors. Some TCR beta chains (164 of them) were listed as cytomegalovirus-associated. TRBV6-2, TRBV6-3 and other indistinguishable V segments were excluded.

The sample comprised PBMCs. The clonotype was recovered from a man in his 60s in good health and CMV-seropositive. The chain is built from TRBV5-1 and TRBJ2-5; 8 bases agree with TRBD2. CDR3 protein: CASSREGRQETQYF. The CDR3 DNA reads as TGCGCCAGCAGCCGGGAGGGTCGTCAAGAGACCCAGTACTTC.